Following are 16 T cell receptor beta chains from one sample sequenced in a study of radiotherapy plus CTLA-4 blockade in lung cancer. The data were produced by immunoSEQ multiplex PCR, yet TCRdb's version contains in-frame clones alone and is incomplete. The repertoire holds 30,000 or so clones, roughly three quarters seen once, with approximately 4.5% in the top ten. The input for sequencing was peripheral blood, taken from a patient treated with radiotherapy plus ipilimumab. The source of these receptors is a human donor with non-small cell lung cancer whose response to radiotherapy plus ipilimumab could not be evaluated.

This rearrangement joins TRBV9 to TRBJ1-4; TRBD1 matches at 9 bases. V lost 2 bases and J lost 10; bases outside the gene matches: 6. This CDR3 has 14 residues. Per the germline V gene, CDR1 is SGDLS and CDR2 is YYNGEE. Here the CDR3 DNA reads TGTGCCAGCAGCGTTCGGGACAGGGACGGAAAACTGTTTTTT. Residues: CASSVRDRDGKLFF.

The rearrangement links TRBV15 to TRBJ1-6, with 7 nucleotides matching TRBD1. CDR3 length equals 14 residues. Germline trimming cut 5 bases from V and 10 bases from J; bases unmatched to any gene: 8. Germline assignment: CDR1 LNHNV and CDR2 YYDKDF (reference sequence). The CDR3: CATSSNTGDSPLHF. In DNA form, the CDR3 reads TGTGCCACCAGCTCCAATACAGGGGACTCACCCCTCCACTTT. The complete variable domain, with remaining parts taken from reference TRBV15 and TRBJ1-6, reads DAMVIQNPRYQVTQFGKPVTLSCSQTLNHNVMYWYQQKSSQAPKLLFHYYDKDFNNEADTPDNFQSRRPNTSFCFLDIRSPGLGDTAMYLCATSSNTGDSPLHFGNGTRLTVT.

J is TRBJ2-6 and V is TRBV7-9; 7 nucleotides line up with TRBD1. Trimming at V came to 5 bases and at J to 2 bases, leaving 6 bases not matched to a gene. The CDR3 runs 16 residues. Looked up from germline, CDR1 is SEHNR and CDR2 is FQNEAQ (reference sequence). The CDR3 DNA reads as TGTGCCAGCAGCCCTAACGACAGGGCTGGGGCCAACGTCCTGACTTTC. Residues: CASSPNDRAGANVLTF. Using reference TRBV7-9 and TRBJ2-6 for the parts outside the CDR3, the full variable domain is DTGVSQNPRHKITKRGQNVTFRCDPISEHNRLYWYRQTLGQGPEFLTYFQNEAQLEKSRLLSDRFSAERPKGSFSTLEIQRTEQGDSAMYLCASSPNDRAGANVLTFGAGSRLTVL.

In this sample, this clone turned up a few times. The V gene is TRBV21-1, the J gene TRBJ1-5. TRBV21-1 is annotated as a pseudogene. There are 14 residues in the CDR3. The CDR3, as DNA: TGTGCCAGCAGGGGGCGGGAAAGCAATCAGCCCCAGCATTTT. It codes for CASRGRESNQPQHF.

The V gene is TRBV2, the J gene TRBJ2-6; 7 bases align to TRBD1. J lost 4 bases, V lost 7 bases, and 7 bases had no gene match. CDR1 and CDR2 from the germline V gene are SNHLY and FYNNEI. This CDR3 contains 15 residues. DNA for the CDR3: TGTGCCAGCAACACAGGGGCAGGAGGGGCCAACGTCCTGACTTTC. Translation: CASNTGAGGANVLTF.

The rearrangement links TRBV6-1 to TRBJ2-4, with D possibly being TRBD2 (5 bases). Trimming removed 7 bases at V and 2 bases at J, with 12 bases between. The length of the CDR3 is 14 residues. Germline V gene sequence: CDR1 MNHNS, CDR2 SASEGT. The CDR3 loop is CASTLGDTKNIQYF. CDR3 bases: TGTGCCAGCACCCTCGGGGATACCAAAAACATTCAGTACTTC.

This chain links TRBV7-9 with TRBJ2-3; D is perhaps TRBD2 (5 bases). The CDR3 covers 15 residues. Germline V gene data show CDR1 as SEHNR and CDR2 as FQNEAQ (reference sequence). V was shortened by 1 base and J by 4 bases, with 12 bases between the two germline ends. The DNA for the CDR3 is TGTGCCAGCAGCTTAGGGAATCAGAGGGCAGATACGCAGTATTTT. Residues: CASSLGNQRADTQYF.

This clone appeared a single time. For the CDR3, the DNA is TGTGCCAGCAGAGAGGGAGGGGGTCGGGAGACCCAGTACTTC. It encodes CASREGGGRETQYF. The chain recombines TRBV6-1 with TRBJ2-5; TRBD2 might be the D (7 bases). Trimming cost V 6 bases and J 5 bases, with 16 bases left between them. The CDR3 is 14 amino acids. CDR1 is MNHNS, CDR2 SASEGT, per germline.

The rearrangement links TRBV6-5 to TRBJ1-5; TRBD1 matches at 8 bases. The CDR3 runs 14 residues. V lost 8 bases to trimming and J lost 5 bases; unmatched junction nucleotides: 8. Germline loops: CDR1 MNHEY, CDR2 SVGAGI. CDR3 sequence reads: CASSRGDRHQPQHF. CDR3 DNA sequence: TGTGCCAGCTCCCGAGGGGACAGGCATCAGCCCCAGCATTTT.

This clone came up a few times. Here the CDR3 reads CASSLTGALNEQYF. The CDR3 bases are TGTGCCAGCAGCTTGACAGGGGCATTAAACGAGCAGTACTTC. V gene TRBV7-9 combines with J gene TRBJ2-5, with 8 bases lining up with TRBD1. With the DNA end fitting TRBJ2-7 better, the J assignment may be wrong. CDR1 and CDR2 from the germline V gene are SEHNR and FQNEAQ (reference sequence). The CDR3 is 14 residues long.

This clone was observed a few times. The CDR3 here is CASSTYRNTEAFF. The DNA for the CDR3 is TGTGCCAGCAGTACCTATAGAAACACTGAAGCTTTCTTT. The V and J genes are TRBV14 and TRBJ1-1; D gene unclear. This CDR3 has 13 amino acids. Germline loops: CDR1 SGHDN, CDR2 FVKESK. Trimming took off 6 bases at V and 2 bases at J, with 10 bases between the two ends.

In this sample, this clone is medium-sized (0.01 to 0.1%). The chain links TRBV6-5 to TRBJ2-2; D remains unclear. CDR3 size: 13 residues. In germline, CDR1 is MNHEY, CDR2 SVGAGI. Trimming removed 11 bases at V and 1 base at J, with 11 bases between. CDR3 loop: CASARRNTGELFF. CDR3 bases: TGTGCCTCCGCCAGGCGGAACACCGGGGAGCTGTTTTTT.

This chain uses TRBV5-4 with TRBJ2-3; 9 nucleotides match TRBD2. V lost 4 bases to trimming and J lost 6 bases; unmatched junction nucleotides: 12. This CDR3 comprises 16 residues. CDR1 is SGHNT, CDR2 YYREEE, per germline (reference sequence). CDR3 nucleotide sequence: TGTGCCAGCAGCAGTAGTGGACGGGCGGGAGGGGATACGCAGTATTTT. It translates to CASSSSGRAGGDTQYF.

Only a few counts were recorded for this clone. This sequence joins TRBV28 and TRBJ1-5, with D maybe TRBD1 (6 bases). The V end lost 4 bases, the J end lost 4 bases, and 20 bases lay between the germline ends. This CDR3 is 17 amino acids long. Per germline, CDR1 MDHEN and CDR2 SYDVKM. The CDR3 DNA reads as TGTGCCAGCAGTTCCTCACGGACAGTTGGAAAAAATCAGCCCCAGCATTTT. It yields the protein CASSSSRTVGKNQPQHF. Looking up the rest from reference TRBV28 and TRBJ1-5 gives the full variable domain: DVKVTQSSRYLVKRTGEKVFLECVQDMDHENMFWYRQDPGLGLRLIYFSYDVKMKEKGDIPEGYSVSREKKERFSLILESASTNQTSMYLCASSSSRTVGKNQPQHFGDGTRLSIL.

V usage is TRBV11-2 and J usage is TRBJ2-5; 7 bases agree with TRBD1. This CDR3 comprises 14 residues. V was pared by 4 bases and J by 5 bases, with 7 bases of the junction left unmatched. CDR1 is SGHAT and CDR2 is FQNNGV in the germline V gene. The CDR3 DNA is TGTGCCAGCAGCTCCTGGACAGGTCCGGAGACCCAGTACTTC. This sequence encodes CASSSWTGPETQYF.

The rearrangement links TRBV27 to TRBJ2-1; 7 nucleotides agree with TRBD2. Looked up from germline, CDR1 is MNHEY and CDR2 is SMNVEV (reference sequence). There are 14 residues in the CDR3. Losses at the gene ends were 2 bases for V and 9 bases for J; bases not matched to a gene: 7. CDR3 loop: CASSLGAGEAEQFF. The CDR3 region has the DNA TGTGCCAGCAGTTTAGGGGCGGGAGAGGCTGAGCAGTTCTTC.